This TCR beta chain was retrieved from a study of T-cell memory formation after mild COVID-19. Overall study results and limits: CM and EM subsets held most contracting CD4+ clones; EMRA held CD8+ ones.

Each CDR3 protein is one row after TCRdb ran MiXCR on the 5' RACE reads. The sample holds fewer than 60,000 distinct CDR3 sequences, roughly 25% seen once. With regard to this clonotype: Its antigen is unidentified.

After removal of 4 bases from V and 4 bases from J, the junction contained 10 bases not matched to a gene. Per the germline V gene, CDR1 is SGHVS and CDR2 is FNYEAQ. The CDR3 consists of 16 residues. The chain joins TRBV7-6 to TRBJ2-3; 8 bases align to TRBD2. The origin of this receptor is a man aged 18-30 years who had mild COVID-19 (a few samples of this study predate the infection). Cell type and time point are not known. The material sequenced was PBMCs or a T cell subset sorted from them (not recorded which). The DNA for the CDR3 is TGTGCCAGCAGCTACGCGGGGGGTCGAAGTGCAGATACGCAGTATTTT. It specifies CASSYAGGRSADTQYF.